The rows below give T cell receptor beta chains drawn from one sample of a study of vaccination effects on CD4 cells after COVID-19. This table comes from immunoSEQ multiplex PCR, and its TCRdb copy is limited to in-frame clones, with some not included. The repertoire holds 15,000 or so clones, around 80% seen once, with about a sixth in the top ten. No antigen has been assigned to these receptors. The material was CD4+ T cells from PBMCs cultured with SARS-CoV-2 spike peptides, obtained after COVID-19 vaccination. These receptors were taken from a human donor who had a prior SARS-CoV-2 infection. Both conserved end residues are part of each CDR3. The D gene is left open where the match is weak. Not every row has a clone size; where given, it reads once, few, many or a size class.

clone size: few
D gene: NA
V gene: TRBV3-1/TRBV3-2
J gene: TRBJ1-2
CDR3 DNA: TGTGCCAGCAGCCAAGTAGGGTGGTGGGGAATTGGCTACACCTTC
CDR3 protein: CASSQVGWWGIGYTF

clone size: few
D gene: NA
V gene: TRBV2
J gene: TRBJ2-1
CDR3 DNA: TGTGCCAGCACCCGTTACAATGAGCAGTTCTTC
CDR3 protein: CASTRYNEQFF

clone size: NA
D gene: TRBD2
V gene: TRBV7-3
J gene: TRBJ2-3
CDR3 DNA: TGTGCCAGCAGCTCGGTAGCGGGGGGGCCCGCAGATACGCAGTATTTT
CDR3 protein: CASSSVAGGPADTQYF

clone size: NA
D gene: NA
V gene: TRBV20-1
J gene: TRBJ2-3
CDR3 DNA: TGCAGTGCTAGTCGCTCAGGCCCTGGGACAGATACGCAGTATTTT
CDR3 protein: CSASRSGPGTDTQYF

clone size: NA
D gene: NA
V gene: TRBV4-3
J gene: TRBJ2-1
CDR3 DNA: TGCGCCAGCAGCCAAGATTCGGCCGGGCACGGTGAGCAGTTCTTC
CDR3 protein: CASSQDSAGHGEQFF

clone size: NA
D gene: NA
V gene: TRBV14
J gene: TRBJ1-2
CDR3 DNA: TGTGCCAGCAGCCAAGGGAGGGCTCTATATGGCTACACCTTC
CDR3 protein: CASSQGRALYGYTF

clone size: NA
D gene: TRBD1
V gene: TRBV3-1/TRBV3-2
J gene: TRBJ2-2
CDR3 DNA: TGTGCCAGCAGACAATTCGCCATAGGACAGGGAGCTACCGGGGAGCTGTTTTTT
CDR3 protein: CASRQFAIGQGATGELFF

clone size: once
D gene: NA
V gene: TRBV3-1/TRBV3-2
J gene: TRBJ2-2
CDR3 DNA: TGTGCCAGCAGCCGGGTCCAGAGGACTCGAAACACCGGGGAGCTGTTTTTT
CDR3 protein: CASSRVQRTRNTGELFF

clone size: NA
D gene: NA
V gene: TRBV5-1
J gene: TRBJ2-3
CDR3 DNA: TGCGCCAGCAGCCTCCCTGGGGGCGGGGGCCCAGATACGCAGTATTTT
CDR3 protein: CASSLPGGGGPDTQYF

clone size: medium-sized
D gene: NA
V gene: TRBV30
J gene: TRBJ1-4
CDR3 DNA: TGTGCCTGGAAAGGGGTTGGGGAAAAACTGTTTTTT
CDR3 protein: CAWKGVGEKLFF

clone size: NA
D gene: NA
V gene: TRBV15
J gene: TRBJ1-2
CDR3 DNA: TGTGCCACCAGCAGAGAAAAGGGGACTAACTATGGCTACACCTTC
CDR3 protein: CATSREKGTNYGYTF